The present TCR beta chain was sequenced within a study of beta chain features in type 1 diabetes. V dropped 2 bases and J dropped 4; count of bases not matched to a gene: 3. The CDR3 is 15 amino acids. Looked up from germline, CDR1 is KGHSH and CDR2 is LQKENI. Isolated RNA was reverse transcribed in full, so expressed TCRB transcripts were sequenced. Sequencing was performed with immunoSEQ multiplex PCR; in TCRdb, only in-frame clones are kept and a portion is missing. The data show approximately 140,000 clones, 6.9% seen once. Overall study results and limits: A moderate, significant TCRB CDR3 shortening appeared in type 1 diabetes across four CD4+ subsets. Junctions at VDJ sites from type 1 diabetes patients had fewer insertions and more deletions.

On this clone: What it binds is not known.

The rearrangement uses TRBV18 and TRBJ2-7; TRBD1 aligns across 12 bases. The source is a woman under 40 in good health. Sequenced input: central memory CD4+ T cells from blood. The CDR3, as DNA: TGTGCCAGCTCACCAACGGGACAGGGGGCTTACGAGCAGTACTTC. The encoded protein is CASSPTGQGAYEQYF.